What follows describes a single TCR beta chain. Its antigen is still unknown. Base-call qualities are not available, and no considerably larger clone is one nucleotide away. CD8 naive samples were CD45RO-negative cells positively selected for CCR7, giving a CD45RA+CCR7+ population that excluded TemRA cells. The donors were healthy, HIV-negative adults with no recently reported acute infections or vaccinations. All donors were Caucasian adults living in Nashville, Tennessee, USA. After blood collection by leukapheresis, PBMCs were isolated using Ficoll-Histopaque density gradient centrifugation and then cryopreserved in the vapor phase of liquid nitrogen. Analytical flow cytometry was used to check the purity and quantity of each magnetically sorted T cell population. Genomic DNA was isolated from every sorted fraction and measured by UV absorbance on a Nanodrop 2000c. The trim is 1 base for V and 7 bases for J, with a gap of 13 bases between the germline ends. There are 15 amino acids in the CDR3, from cysteine to phenylalanine inclusive. Here the CDR3 DNA is all that survives: 45 bases in frame from base 1. Taken from the germline V gene, the CDR1 and CDR2 loops are MGHRA and YSYEKL.

The sample is drawn from a study of shared clonotypes between healthy human individuals (dated by TCRdb to between 2020 and 2021). Context from the whole study: The cohort included a few men and a couple of women between 18 and 49 years of age. Each donor's leukapheresis produced roughly between about 0.9 and 9.5 billion PBMCs. The study deeply sequenced blood TCR repertoires of five healthy adults to estimate repertoire size and the extent of clonotype sharing between individuals. To increase sequencing depth and limit assay-specific biases, TCR repertoire library preparation and sequencing were carried out by different laboratories using diverse techniques. For each donor, CD4 naive and CD4 memory were each given three plates, CD8 naive was given two plates, and CD8 memory was given one plate. Overall study results and their limits: Based on pairwise subsampling, the degree of clonotype sharing among donors was expected to be affected by sequencing depth. The genetic and exposure-history diversity represented was limited by the small number of donors. Sampling was limited to blood, and TCR repertoires in tissue likely differ from TCR repertoires in blood. Compared with non-shared clonotypes, the clonotypes found in all four sorted-subset donors had higher generation probabilities. Rarefaction of sorted-subset datasets indicated incomplete sequencing despite the large sequencing depth. Naive subsets generally had larger estimated clonotype richness than memory subsets did. Across a handful of donors, around 5.4% of naive CD4, approximately 3.6% of naive CD8, about 2.3% of memory CD4, and approximately 0.42% of memory CD8 clonotypes were shared.

Using the deep immunoSEQ assay, multiplex PCR amplified TCR CDR3 regions from genomic DNA. Extracted genomic DNA from each cell subset was distributed evenly across all wells of several immunoSEQ 96-well plates, and each plate was treated as a replicate. Each replicate PCR for sorted subsets received approximately 220 ng genomic DNA, equal to 30,000 or so T cell genomes. Purified libraries were quantified with a Qubit 3.0 fluorometer, sized on a Bioanalyzer 2100, and re-quantified with the KAPA Library Quantification kit. Each immunoSEQ 96-well plate was sequenced on its own single-read 150-cycle Illumina NextSeq 550 flow cell. Turning to the authors' computational methods: Because the immunoSEQ output held only junctional sequences and lacked quality scores, the filtering could not match the filtering applied to full-length reads. To assign V/J genes and CDR3, sequences were annotated using PyIR, a Python wrapper for IgBLAST v1.9, with IMGT germline references. Any read was removed if the V/J assignment was weak (E-value above 1e-6), the CDR3 was missing, or the read contained stop codons, out-of-frame junctions, or ambiguous translated residues. V3J clonotypes were defined as sequences sharing an identical inferred V gene, J gene, and CDR3 amino acid sequence. Percentage overlap between repertoires was calculated by dividing the number of shared unique clonotypes by the size of the smaller repertoire. RTK rarefaction, the Chao1 estimator, and Recon v2.1 estimates of unobserved clonotypes were used to assess repertoire richness. For all TCRbeta clonotypes obtained by the gDNA method from four donors, generation probabilities were computed with OLGA. The immuneACCESS repertoire file appears here via TCRdb, limited to in-frame rearrangements. These files lack a portion of the clones; in checked studies, under half of the deficit traces to unresolved V genes, and the cause of the others is not known. V and J calls and clone size are given by that table; D and trimming were obtained from the DNA. The sample profile shows about 2 million clones; approximately 94% of them were found once. The ten largest clones add up to 1.2% of the sample.

Sequencing was done on a sample of naive CD8+ T cells sorted from blood. The cell subset or site label for this specimen denotes: CD45RA+CCR7+. The V gene is TRBV4-1 and the J gene is TRBJ1-4; the D gene is possibly TRBD1, with 5 bases matching. This receptor was identified in a man aged 18 to 30 in good health. CDR3 protein: CASSQAGGTGEKLFF. DNA sequence: TGCGCCAGCAGCCAAGCTGGGGGAACTGGTGAAAAACTGTTTTTT.